Sequencing of this T cell receptor beta chain was carried out in a study of T-cell reconstitution after alpha-beta-depleted transplantation in children. Regarding this clonotype: Its matching antigen is unknown.

Unique molecular identifiers were used to barcode this TCRbeta library. TCRdb ran MiXCR on the PCR reads and lists one entry per CDR3 protein. The sample contains about 100,000 distinct CDR3 sequences, approximately 6.9% of which appear only once. Study-wide results and limits: T-cell counts and diversity were attributed mostly to newly produced T cells one year after transplant. About two months after transplant, alpha-beta T cells reportedly came from several hundred expanded graft clones. Certain patients had high TCRbeta diversity at day 60, and it came from recipient T cells and thymic progenitors that survived.

The material sequenced was PBMCs, mostly from graft donor cells, taken 360 days after TCRalphabeta/CD19-depleted stem cell transplant. This sequence was found in a male patient aged 2-15 years who had a stem cell transplant for acute lymphoblastic leukemia, so the T cells may come from the graft donor.

CDR3 DNA: TGCGCCAGCACCCCCGTAAGCGGGAGGTACCAAGAGACCCAGTACTTC. Its protein product is CASTPVSGRYQETQYF. The J gene is TRBJ2-5, the V gene TRBV5-1, with 9 nucleotides matching TRBD2. The CDR3 length is 16 residues. J lost 0 bases, V lost 6 bases, and 9 bases had no gene match. The V gene's germline CDR1 is SGHRS and CDR2 YFSETQ.